Sequencing of this T cell receptor (beta chain) was carried out in a study of CD4 T cells in relation to SARS-CoV-2 and coronaviruses. Study as a whole: The negative reference was HIV-1 Nef peptide pool or peptide-free culture.

CD4+ T cells from unexposed donors were obtained before the COVID-19 pandemic (2011-2018). CD4+ T cells were isolated from the cells after around 11 days of culture. Note on this clone: What it recognizes is unknown.

Clones were read by immunoSEQ multiplex PCR, and TCRdb kept only the in-frame ones, dropping some. The table lists 15,000 to 20,000 clones, 70% to 90% of them singletons. Germline CDR1 MNHNS, CDR2 SASEGT. V was cut by 1 base and J by 3 bases, with 11 bases left in between. CDR3 length: 15 residues. Material: CD4+ T cells from PBMCs, cultured in vitro. The clonotype comes from a human donor in good health. The chain carries TRBV6-1 and TRBJ2-3; no definite D call. The chain's CDR3 is CASSEVWARTDTQYF. The DNA of the CDR3 is TGTGCCAGCAGTGAAGTTTGGGCAAGGACAGATACGCAGTATTTT.